The 2 T cell receptor beta chains in this list originate from one sample, sequenced in a study of blood T cell repertoires in COVID-19. TCRdb's copy holds only in-frame clones and misses some; the assay was immunoSEQ multiplex PCR. The sample holds roughly 200,000 clones, about 85% seen once. The sample taken for sequencing was PBMCs or T cells enriched from blood (not recorded which). The receptors originated from a man aged 40-49 years who had recovered from COVID-19.

The V and J genes are TRBV29-1 and TRBJ1-2; D call uncertain. V was cut by 3 bases and J by 2 bases, with 7 bases left in between. The V gene's germline CDR1 is SQVTM and CDR2 ANQGSEA. The CDR3 totals 12 residues. CDR3 in amino acids: CSVDRANYGYTF. The CDR3 DNA reads TGCAGCGTTGATAGAGCGAACTATGGCTACACCTTC.

The count of this clone is one. This chain uses TRBV3-1 (or the pseudogene TRBV3-2) with TRBJ1-6; no reliable D call. Germline V gene lookup returns CDR1 LGHDT and CDR2 YNNKEL (reference sequence). Between the trimmed V and J ends, which lost 0 bases and 2 bases, there was a span of 11 bases. This CDR3 has 17 amino acids. The CDR3 is CASSQEGAAPYNSPLHF. The CDR3 DNA reads as TGTGCCAGCAGCCAAGAGGGTGCGGCACCCTATAATTCACCCCTCCACTTT.